This is a list of T cell receptor beta chains from one sample in a study of cytomegalovirus exposure and HLA in healthy donors. Only in-frame clones appear in the TCRdb table, and some are missing; sequencing was by immunoSEQ multiplex PCR. The profile covers around 150,000 clones, with approximately 80% appearing a single time and roughly 7.6% taken by the ten largest. Sequenced: PBMCs. All receptors come from a woman in her twenties or thirties in good health and CMV-seropositive. Each CDR3 is given with its conserved first and last residue. Each record gives: V gene, clone size, D gene, J gene, CDR3 protein, CDR3 DNA. The D gene is left open where the match is weak. Clone size is not always given. Where it is, it says once, few, many or a class for expanded clones.

TRBV9	NA	NA	TRBJ1-1	CASSFRWNTEAFF	TGTGCCAGCAGCTTTAGATGGAACACTGAAGCTTTCTTT
TRBV6-5	NA	NA	TRBJ2-3	CASRWRGSTDTQYF	TGTGCCAGCAGATGGCGGGGAAGCACAGATACGCAGTATTTT
TRBV11-2	NA	TRBD2	TRBJ2-1	CASSRLANEQFF	TGTGCCAGCAGCCGACTAGCGAATGAGCAGTTCTTC
TRBV6-4	NA	TRBD1	TRBJ1-2	CASIKPGQTSYGYTF	TGTGCCAGCATAAAACCGGGACAGACAAGCTATGGCTACACCTTC
TRBV4-2	NA	NA	TRBJ1-3	CASSQVPGVIGNTIYF	TGTGCCAGCAGCCAAGTGCCGGGGGTAATTGGAAACACCATATATTTT
TRBV10-3	NA	TRBD1	TRBJ1-2	CAIRQGQGGYTF	TGTGCCATCAGACAGGGGCAGGGTGGCTACACCTTC
TRBV27	NA	TRBD1	TRBJ2-1	CASSFRGHEQFF	TGTGCCAGCAGTTTCAGGGGGCATGAGCAGTTCTTC
TRBV6-1	NA	TRBD1	TRBJ1-1	CASSAGTGVGSTEAFF	TGTGCCAGCAGTGCCGGGACAGGGGTGGGGAGCACTGAAGCTTTCTTT
TRBV5-6	NA	NA	TRBJ1-5	CASSLTGLNQPQHF	TGTGCCAGCAGCTTAACAGGGTTAAATCAGCCCCAGCATTTT
TRBV2	NA	NA	TRBJ2-3	CASMWTDEGDTQYF	TGTGCCAGCATGTGGACCGACGAGGGAGATACGCAGTATTTT
TRBV11-3	NA	NA	TRBJ2-2	CASSLLSYGELFF	TGTGCCAGCAGCTTACTTTCGTACGGGGAGCTGTTTTTT
TRBV4-2	NA	NA	TRBJ1-2	CASSQVNRENYGYTF	TGTGCCAGCAGCCAAGTTAACAGGGAAAACTATGGCTACACCTTC
TRBV5-6	NA	TRBD1	TRBJ1-2	CASTYRGLNRRGYTF	TGTGCCAGCACCTACAGGGGGCTGAATAGGAGGGGCTACACCTTC
TRBV29-1	NA	NA	TRBJ2-1	CSVGHDNEQFF	TGCAGCGTTGGACACGACAATGAGCAGTTCTTC
TRBV7-9	NA	TRBD1	TRBJ1-3	CASSLGGQGGYTIYF	TGTGCCAGCAGCTTAGGGGGACAGGGTGGATACACCATATATTTT
TRBV28	NA	TRBD1	TRBJ2-2	CASRTGQMNTGELFF	TGTGCCAGCAGGACGGGACAGATGAACACCGGGGAGCTGTTTTTT
TRBV7-9	NA	NA	TRBJ1-2	CASSLGVTWDYGYTF	TGTGCCAGCAGCTTAGGGGTGACATGGGACTATGGCTACACCTTC
TRBV18	once	TRBD1	TRBJ1-3	CASSSGTGGSGNTIYF	TGTGCCAGCTCATCGGGGACAGGGGGCTCTGGAAACACCATATATTTT
TRBV4-3	few	NA	TRBJ2-7	CASSQARLPLEQYF	TGCGCCAGCAGCCAGGCGAGACTCCCGCTCGAGCAGTACTTC
TRBV15	NA	NA	TRBJ2-3	CATSRTGQTQYF	TGTGCCACCAGCAGAACAGGGCAGACGCAGTATTTT
TRBV7-9	once	NA	TRBJ1-2	CASSLALRPADGYTF	TGTGCCAGCAGCTTAGCGCTAAGGCCAGCGGATGGCTACACCTTC
TRBV11-2	NA	TRBD2	TRBJ2-1	CASSLKEVAGGPYNEQFF	TGTGCCAGCAGCTTAAAAGAAGTAGCGGGGGGGCCCTACAATGAGCAGTTCTTC
TRBV10-3	NA	TRBD2	TRBJ2-3	CAINLGLATDTQYF	TGTGCCATCAATCTAGGACTAGCCACAGATACGCAGTATTTT
TRBV7-2	once	NA	TRBJ2-7	CATGTFNYEQYF	TGTGCCACCGGGACTTTTAACTACGAGCAGTACTTC
TRBV19	NA	TRBD2	TRBJ2-1	CASSVAGGHREQFF	TGTGCCAGTAGTGTGGCGGGGGGGCACCGTGAGCAGTTCTTC
TRBV27	NA	TRBD1	TRBJ2-1	CASSVTGTGDYEQFF	TGTGCCAGCAGTGTAACCGGGACAGGGGATTATGAGCAGTTCTTC
TRBV4-1	NA	NA	TRBJ1-1	CASSRSVRGNTEAFF	TGCGCCAGCAGCCGGTCTGTTAGGGGTAACACTGAAGCTTTCTTT
TRBV5-5	NA	TRBD1	TRBJ2-7	CASSLSLGQGSSYEQYF	TGTGCCAGCAGCCTAAGTTTAGGACAGGGTAGTTCCTACGAGCAGTACTTC
TRBV19	NA	TRBD2	TRBJ2-4	CASRSRLGLEIRNIQYF	TGTGCCAGTAGAAGTCGGCTGGGACTAGAAATTAGGAACATTCAGTACTTC
TRBV18	NA	TRBD2	TRBJ2-7	CASSYTGTRPYEQYF	TGTGCCAGCTCTTATACCGGGACTAGACCCTACGAGCAGTACTTC
TRBV14	NA	NA	TRBJ1-2	CASSQDISGLSVPYGYTF	TGTGCCAGCAGCCAAGATATATCAGGGCTCTCGGTCCCCTATGGCTACACCTTC
TRBV5-4	NA	TRBD2	TRBJ2-1	CASTPTSGGNNEQFF	TGTGCCAGCACCCCGACTAGCGGGGGCAACAATGAGCAGTTCTTC
TRBV4-3	NA	TRBD1	TRBJ1-6	CASSQTAGGLGNSPLHF	TGCGCCAGCAGCCAAACAGCAGGGGGCCTCGGTAATTCACCCCTCCACTTT
TRBV6-5	NA	NA	TRBJ2-7	CASSQDTDSYEQYF	TGTGCCAGCAGTCAAGACACGGATTCCTACGAGCAGTACTTC
TRBV2	NA	TRBD1	TRBJ2-7	CASSGLRQGYSYEQYF	TGTGCCAGCAGTGGGTTAAGACAGGGCTACTCCTACGAGCAGTACTTC
TRBV2	NA	NA	TRBJ1-5	CASGFDNSNQPQHF	TGTGCCAGCGGGTTCGACAACAGCAATCAGCCCCAGCATTTT
TRBV11-2	once	NA	TRBJ1-3	CASSPLQALRNTIYF	TGTGCCAGCAGCCCACTCCAGGCGTTAAGAAACACCATATATTTT
TRBV11-1	NA	NA	TRBJ1-4	CASTGIGEKLFF	TGTGCCAGCACAGGGATCGGAGAAAAACTGTTTTTT
TRBV5-1	NA	NA	TRBJ2-2	CASRADTDTGELFF	TGCGCCAGCAGGGCGGACACGGACACCGGGGAGCTGTTTTTT
TRBV7-6	NA	NA	TRBJ2-7	CASSGGGSSYEQYF	TGTGCCAGCAGTGGGGGAGGAAGCTCCTACGAGCAGTACTTC
TRBV9	NA	NA	TRBJ1-2	CASSAPTRVGNYGYTF	TGTGCCAGCAGCGCCCCTACCCGGGTCGGTAACTATGGCTACACCTTT
TRBV7-9	few	TRBD2	TRBJ2-5	CASSFTGLAGVETQYF	TGTGCCAGCAGCTTTACGGGACTAGCGGGGGTAGAGACCCAGTACTTC
TRBV6-1	NA	NA	TRBJ2-1	CASSVRGSNEQFF	TGTGCCAGCAGTGTGAGGGGGAGTAATGAGCAGTTCTTC
TRBV28	few	NA	TRBJ2-7	CASSLGGLPYEQYF	TGTGCCAGCAGTTTAGGAGGGCTCCCCTACGAGCAGTACTTC
TRBV5-6	NA	TRBD2	TRBJ2-7	CASSREAYEQYF	TGTGCCAGCAGCCGGGAGGCTTACGAGCAGTACTTC
TRBV19	NA	NA	TRBJ2-6	CASSQALSGANVLTF	TGTGCCAGTAGCCAGGCTCTATCTGGGGCCAACGTCCTGACTTTC
TRBV5-1	NA	TRBD2	TRBJ2-1	CASSFSASGGTYNEQFF	TGCGCCAGCAGCTTCTCGGCTAGCGGGGGGACTTACAATGAGCAGTTCTTC
TRBV30	NA	TRBD1	TRBJ1-1	CAWAPGTGVEAFF	TGTGCCTGGGCCCCCGGGACAGGAGTTGAAGCTTTCTTT
TRBV5-1	NA	NA	TRBJ2-7	CASSGPSSYEQYF	TGCGCCAGCAGCGGGCCGAGCTCCTACGAGCAGTACTTC
TRBV2	once	NA	TRBJ2-7	CASSEQDFRSYEQYF	TGTGCCAGCAGTGAACAGGATTTTCGCTCCTACGAGCAGTACTTC
TRBV7-3	NA	NA	TRBJ1-6	CASSRDTYNSPLHF	TGTGCCAGCAGCCGGGACACTTATAATTCACCCCTCCACTTT
TRBV10-2	NA	NA	TRBJ2-4	CASGGQPPQGIQYF	TGCGCCAGCGGAGGACAGCCTCCCCAAGGCATTCAGTACTTC
TRBV4-3	NA	NA	TRBJ1-6	CASSQDARGSSYNSPLHF	TGCGCCAGCAGCCAAGATGCGCGAGGGAGCTCCTATAATTCACCCCTCCACTTT